Sequencing of this T cell receptor (beta chain) was carried out in a study of cytomegalovirus exposure and HLA in healthy donors. Findings and limits, study-wide: A few chains linked to CMV were shown in vitro to be specific for CMV antigens. Most TCR sequences proved rare, with some public TCRs found in many donors.

The donors formed part of the roughly 110-subject validation cohort, distinct from the approximately 670-subject first cohort. Concerning this clone: As yet, its antigen is unknown.

Germline V gene lookup returns CDR1 MRHNA and CDR2 SNTAGT. Trimming removed 5 bases from V and 3 bases from J; junction bases left unmatched: 4. The CDR3 is 15 amino acids. Sequenced by immunoSEQ multiplex PCR; TCRdb stores in-frame clones only, minus some. The table records approximately 62,000 clones, 92% of them present only once. The receptor comes from a woman aged 18-29 years in good health and CMV-seronegative. The chain recombines TRBV6-4 with TRBJ2-1; 10 bases agree with TRBD2. The sequencing sample was made of PBMCs. The CDR3 nucleotides are TGTGCCAGCAGTCCATTAGCGGGGGGCTACAATGAGCAGTTCTTC. Amino acid sequence: CASSPLAGGYNEQFF.